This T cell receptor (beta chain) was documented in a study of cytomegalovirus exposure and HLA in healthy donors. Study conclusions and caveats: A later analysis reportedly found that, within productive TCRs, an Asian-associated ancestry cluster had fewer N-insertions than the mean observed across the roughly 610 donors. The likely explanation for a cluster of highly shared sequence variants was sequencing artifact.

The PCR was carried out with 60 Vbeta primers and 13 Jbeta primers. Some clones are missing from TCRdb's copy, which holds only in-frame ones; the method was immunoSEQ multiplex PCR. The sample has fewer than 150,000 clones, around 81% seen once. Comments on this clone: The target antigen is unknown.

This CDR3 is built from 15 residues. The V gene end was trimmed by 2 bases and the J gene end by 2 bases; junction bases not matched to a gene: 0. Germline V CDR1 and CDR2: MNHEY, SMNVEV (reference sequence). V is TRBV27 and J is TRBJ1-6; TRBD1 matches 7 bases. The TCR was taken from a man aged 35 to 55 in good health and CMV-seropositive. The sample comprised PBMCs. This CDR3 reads CASSLGTAYNSPLHF. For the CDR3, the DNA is TGTGCCAGCAGTTTAGGGACAGCCTATAATTCACCCCTCCACTTT.